The TCR beta chain described here comes from a study of cytomegalovirus exposure and HLA in healthy donors. General study points: HLA allele associations emerged for around 16,000 TCR beta sequences in a later analysis, at 0.05 false discovery rate.

Details on this clone: Its antigen is unidentified.

The PCR contained 60 Vbeta and 13 Jbeta primers. Profiled with immunoSEQ multiplex PCR; TCRdb holds only in-frame clones, not every one. In the table there are over 150,000 clones, around 80% of which are singletons. Specimen: PBMCs. This receptor was obtained from a woman aged 30 to 39 in good health and CMV-seropositive.

CDR3 sequence: CASSLGSSGAWSSYNEQFF. CDR3 sequence (DNA): TGTGCCAGCAGCTTAGGATCTAGCGGGGCCTGGAGCTCCTACAATGAGCAGTTCTTC. The V call is TRBV7-9, the J call TRBJ2-1; 9 nucleotides agree with TRBD2. This CDR3 comprises 19 residues. Losses at the gene ends were 1 base for V and 0 bases for J; bases not matched to a gene: 10. The V gene's germline CDR1 is SEHNR and CDR2 FQNEAQ (reference sequence).